These 3 T cell receptor beta chains were sequenced from one sample in a study of T cell responses to AZD1222 COVID-19 vaccine. TCRdb keeps only in-frame clones here, not all; method: immunoSEQ multiplex PCR. The sample has roughly 150,000 clones, roughly nine tenths seen once. Here the sequenced sample was peripheral blood, taken on day 0 of AZD1222 vaccination. These receptors came from an adult in good health.

In its sample, this clone was seen once. The chain links TRBV27 to TRBJ2-1; perhaps TRBD1 as D (5 bases). Germline V gene data show CDR1 as MNHEY and CDR2 as SMNVEV (reference sequence). This CDR3 is built from 15 residues. The V gene lost 4 bases and the J gene lost 6 bases, with 16 bases spanning the gap. The CDR3 spells CASSYGARATNEQFF. CDR3 nucleotides: TGTGCCAGCAGTTATGGGGCCCGGGCCACCAATGAGCAGTTCTTC.

V and J are TRBV9 and TRBJ1-1, with unresolved D. Trimming cost V 0 bases and J 9 bases, with 15 bases left between them. This CDR3 has 14 amino acids. Germline V CDR1 and CDR2: SGDLS, YYNGEE. In nucleotides, the CDR3 is TGTGCCAGCAGCGTAGGAAAGGGCGGTCCTCAAGCTTTCTTT. Translated, it gives CASSVGKGGPQAFF. The entire variable domain, with the rest obtained from reference TRBV9 and TRBJ1-1, is as follows: DSGVTQTPKHLITATGQRVTLRCSPRSGDLSVYWYQQSLDQGLQFLIQYYNGEERAKGNILERFSAQQFPDLHSELNLSSLELGDSALYFCASSVGKGGPQAFFGQGTRLTVV.

The V call is TRBV3-1 (or the pseudogene TRBV3-2), the J call TRBJ1-3, with D possibly being TRBD1 (6 bases). The CDR3 consists of 16 residues. V dropped 4 bases and J dropped 0 bases, with 13 bases sitting between them. CDR1 and CDR2 from the germline V gene are LGHDT and YNNKEL (reference sequence). The CDR3 loop reads CASSRTGHLSGNTIYF. CDR3 in DNA: TGTGCCAGCAGCCGCACGGGACATCTCTCTGGAAACACCATATATTTT.